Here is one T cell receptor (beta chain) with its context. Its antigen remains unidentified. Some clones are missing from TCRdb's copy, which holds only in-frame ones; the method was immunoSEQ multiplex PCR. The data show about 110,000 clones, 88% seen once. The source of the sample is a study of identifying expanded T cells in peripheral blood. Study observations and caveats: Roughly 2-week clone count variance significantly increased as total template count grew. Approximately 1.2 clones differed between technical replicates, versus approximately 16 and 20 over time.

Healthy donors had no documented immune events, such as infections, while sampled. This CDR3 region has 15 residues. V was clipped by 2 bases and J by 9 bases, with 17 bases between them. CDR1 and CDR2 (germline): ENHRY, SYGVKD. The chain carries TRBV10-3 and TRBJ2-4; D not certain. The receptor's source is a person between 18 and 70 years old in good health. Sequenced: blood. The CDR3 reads CAISEGDWEPGIQYF. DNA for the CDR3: TGTGCCATCAGTGAGGGGGATTGGGAACCCGGCATTCAGTACTTC.